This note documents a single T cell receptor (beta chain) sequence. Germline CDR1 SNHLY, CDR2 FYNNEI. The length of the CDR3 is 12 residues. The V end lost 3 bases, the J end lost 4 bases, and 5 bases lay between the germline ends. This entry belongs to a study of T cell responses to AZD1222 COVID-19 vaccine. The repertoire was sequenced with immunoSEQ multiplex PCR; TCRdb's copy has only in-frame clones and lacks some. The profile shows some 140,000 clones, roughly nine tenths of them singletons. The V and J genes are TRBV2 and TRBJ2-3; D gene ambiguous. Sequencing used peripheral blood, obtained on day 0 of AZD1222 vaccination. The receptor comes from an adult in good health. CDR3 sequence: CASSELADTQYF. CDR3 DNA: TGTGCCAGCAGTGAGTTGGCAGATACGCAGTATTTT.